The rows below give T cell receptor beta chains drawn from one sample of a study of T cell repertoires in cytomegalovirus infection. Antigen specificity for these receptors is unknown. From the reads, TCRdb called clonotypes with MiXCR, one entry per CDR3 protein. The table shows approximately 500,000 distinct CDR3 sequences, with roughly a third occurring only once. Sequencing was performed on cultured PBMCs, taken from culture after CMV antigen stimulation. The source is a human donor in good health (CMV status not recorded). Some clones in this sample may be carry-over from other donors' samples. Both conserved end residues are part of each CDR3. Each record gives: D gene, J gene, V gene, clone size, CDR3 protein, CDR3 DNA. The D gene is left open where the match is weak. Where a row states a size, it is once, few, many or the class of an expanded clone; other rows omit it.

. TRBJ2-5 TRBV4-3 . CASSQGGVFGETQYF TGCGCCAGCAGCCAAGGAGGGGTGTTCGGAGAGACCCAGTACTTC
. TRBJ2-7 TRBV7-2 many CASSLRPGPPNEQYF TGTGCCAGCAGCTTAAGGCCGGGACCGCCGAACGAGCAGTACTTC
. TRBJ2-2 TRBV20-1 . CSARDVVAPNTGELFF TGCAGTGCTAGAGATGTGGTAGCACCGAACACCGGGGAGCTGTTTTTT
. TRBJ2-1 TRBV3-1 . CASSQDLSGGYNEQFF TGTGCCAGCAGCCAAGATTTAAGCGGAGGCTACAATGAGCAGTTCTTC
. TRBJ1-1 TRBV28 . CASSLLRGASVLDTEAFF TGTGCCAGCAGTTTATTACGGGGGGCTTCGGTTTTGGACACTGAAGCTTTCTTT
. TRBJ2-3 TRBV7-9 . CVSSLYPGDTQYF TGTGTCAGCAGCTTGTATCCAGGAGATACGCAGTATTTT
. TRBJ2-5 TRBV28 . CASSSHRELETQYF TGTGCCAGCAGTTCCCACAGGGAGCTAGAGACCCAGTACTTC
. TRBJ1-1 TRBV6-1 few CASSEGGVTEAFF TGTGCCAGCAGTGAAGGGGGGGTCACTGAAGCTTTCTTT
. TRBJ1-5 TRBV12-3/TRBV12-4 many CASSFQGNQPQHF TGTGCCAGCAGTTTCCAGGGGAATCAGCCCCAGCATTTT
. TRBJ1-5 TRBV7-2 . CASSLDPSEYQPQHF TGTGCCAGCAGCTTAGACCCGTCAGAATATCAGCCCCAGCATTTT
. TRBJ2-5 TRBV28 . CASSSWGRRAETQYF TGTGCCAGCAGCTCTTGGGGGAGGAGGGCAGAGACCCAGTACTTC
. TRBJ1-1 TRBV7-9 . CASSLGHRNTEAFF TGTGCCAGCAGCTTGGGACATCGGAACACTGAAGCTTTCTTT
TRBD1 TRBJ2-1 TRBV12-3/TRBV12-4 . CASSSGTGNGEQFF TGTGCCAGCAGCTCCGGGACAGGGAATGGTGAGCAGTTCTTC
. TRBJ1-4 TRBV7-2 many CASSINPWREKLFF TGTGCCAGCAGCATTAACCCCTGGCGAGAAAAACTGTTTTTT
. TRBJ2-1 TRBV7-9 few CASLTRGSYNEQFF TGTGCCAGCCTAACTAGGGGCTCCTACAATGAGCAGTTCTTC
. TRBJ1-2 TRBV12-3/TRBV12-4 . CASSLLAGRGYTF TGTGCCAGCAGTTTACTGGCCGGGAGAGGCTACACCTTC
TRBD2 TRBJ2-3 TRBV6-6 many CASSYSTSGITDTQYF TGTGCCAGCAGTTACTCTACTAGCGGAATTACAGATACGCAGTATTTT
TRBD2 TRBJ2-5 TRBV7-6 few CASSLSPSGSGETQYF TGTGCCAGCAGCTTATCTCCTAGCGGGAGTGGGGAGACCCAGTACTTC
. TRBJ2-3 TRBV6-2/TRBV6-3 once CASSYSSGPPTDTQYF TGTGCCAGCAGTTACTCTAGCGGTCCGCCCACAGATACGCAGTATTTT
. TRBJ2-2 TRBV7-2 . CASSPWTERTGELFF TGTGCCAGCAGCCCGTGGACAGAACGCACCGGGGAGCTGTTTTTT
. TRBJ2-1 TRBV7-9 . CASSLEPTTEQFF TGTGCCAGCAGCTTAGAACCTACAACAGAGCAGTTCTTC
TRBD2 TRBJ2-5 TRBV27 . CASSFVTSGQETQYF TGTGCCAGCAGTTTCGTTACTAGCGGCCAAGAGACCCAGTACTTC
. TRBJ1-2 TRBV7-2 . CASSLTLRRGDGYTF TGTGCCAGCAGCTTAACTCTCAGGCGAGGGGATGGCTACACCTTC
. TRBJ2-4 TRBV6-1 . CASSDAWSKNIQYF TGTGCCAGCAGTGATGCTTGGTCCAAAAACATTCAGTACTTC
TRBD2 TRBJ2-1 TRBV24-1 once CATSDLPGGNEQFF TGTGCCACCAGTGATTTGCCCGGGGGGAATGAGCAGTTCTTC
. TRBJ2-1 TRBV24-1 . CATSATYAAYNEQFF TGTGCCACCAGTGCCACATACGCGGCCTACAATGAGCAGTTCTTC
. TRBJ2-1 TRBV11-2 . CASSLESISYNEQFF TGTGCCAGCAGCTTAGAATCAATCTCCTACAATGAGCAGTTCTTC
TRBD2 TRBJ2-7 TRBV7-2 many CASRELGLAGRSYEQYF TGTGCCAGCAGGGAATTGGGACTAGCGGGGCGCTCCTACGAGCAGTACTTC
. TRBJ2-1 TRBV18 few CASSQTGVEQFF TGTGCCAGCTCACAGACAGGAGTTGAGCAGTTCTTC
. TRBJ2-6 TRBV19 . CASSTGVSGANVLTF TGTGCCAGTAGTACCGGGGTCTCTGGGGCCAACGTCCTGACTTTC
. TRBJ2-3 TRBV4-3 . CASSPRTTRGDTQYF TGCGCCAGCAGCCCAAGGACGACCCGGGGCGATACGCAGTATTTT
. TRBJ1-5 TRBV7-2 many CASSLRLTGMGMSNQPQHF TGTGCCAGCAGCTTACGCCTTACAGGGATGGGTATGAGCAATCAGCCCCAGCATTTT
TRBD1 TRBJ2-3 TRBV2 . CASNRDSYTDTQYF TGTGCCAGCAATAGGGACAGTTACACAGATACGCAGTATTTT
TRBD2 TRBJ2-1 TRBV7-2 many CASIQAGGRENEQFF TGTGCCAGCATCCAAGCGGGAGGGCGGGAAAATGAGCAGTTCTTC
. TRBJ2-5 TRBV29-1 many CSVEVLETQYF TGCAGCGTTGAAGTTTTGGAGACCCAGTACTTC
. TRBJ1-4 TRBV6-6 . CASSYRGGDEKLFF TGTGCCAGCAGTTACAGGGGAGGGGATGAAAAACTGTTTTTT
. TRBJ2-1 TRBV27 . CASTALDSNNEQFF TGTGCCAGCACTGCTCTTGACTCGAACAATGAGCAGTTCTTC
. TRBJ1-2 TRBV6-2/TRBV6-3 once CASRHSWETPYGYTF TGTGCCAGCAGGCATTCCTGGGAGACGCCCTATGGCTACACCTTC
. TRBJ2-1 TRBV7-2 many CASSPRTGDYEQFF TGTGCCAGCAGCCCCCGGACGGGAGACTATGAGCAGTTCTTC
. TRBJ2-5 TRBV6-2/TRBV6-3 . CASTPGGRETQYF TGTGCCAGCACCCCGGGTGGCCGGGAGACCCAGTACTTC
. TRBJ1-1 TRBV7-6 . CASQQVPNTEAFF TGTGCTAGCCAACAGGTCCCGAACACTGAAGCTTTCTTT
. TRBJ2-1 TRBV6-2/TRBV6-3 few CASSYQRLGGNEQFF TGTGCCAGCAGTTACCAGCGACTCGGGGGCAATGAGCAGTTCTTC
TRBD2 TRBJ2-1 TRBV7-2 many CASSLSSGSSYNEQFF TGTGCCAGCAGCCTCTCTAGCGGGAGCTCCTACAATGAGCAGTTCTTC
. TRBJ2-1 TRBV4-1 . CASSQISGSSSYNEQFF TGCGCCAGCAGCCAAATTAGCGGTTCGAGCTCCTACAATGAGCAGTTCTTC
TRBD1 TRBJ1-6 TRBV7-8 . CASSPGTGGLSPLHF TGTGCCAGCAGCCCGGGGACAGGGGGCCTGTCACCCCTCCACTTT
. TRBJ2-3 TRBV4-1 . CASSQDRETTQYF TGCGCCAGCAGCCAAGACAGGGAAACGACGCAGTATTTT